This T cell receptor (beta chain) was observed in a study of blood T cell repertoires in COVID-19. Study at large: Specimens from acute and convalescent COVID-19 originated in the United States, Italy and Spain.

The Seattle patients, enrolled during active infection, were followed longitudinally. V gave up 5 bases and J gave up 4 bases; unmatched junction bases: 14. CDR1 is SEHNR, CDR2 FQNEAQ, per germline (reference sequence). The CDR3 has 17 amino acids. Original processing notes: Amplifying reference gene primers gave estimates of nucleated cell counts. Generated by immunoSEQ multiplex PCR, the TCRdb table keeps only in-frame clones and is missing some. Clonal size and the V and J genes are those of that table, whereas D and trimming came from the DNA. The sample includes 300,000 to 400,000 clones, approximately 86% of them seen just once.

This clonotype was obtained from a man under 40 with COVID-19, enrolled during active disease. This rearrangement joins TRBV7-9 to TRBJ1-2; 9 nucleotides align to TRBD1. The sequencing sample was made of peripheral blood. CDR3 sequence reads: CASSPGTGSRLSYGYTF. The CDR3 nucleotides read TGTGCCAGCAGCCCGGGGACAGGGAGCCGATTAAGCTATGGCTACACCTTC.